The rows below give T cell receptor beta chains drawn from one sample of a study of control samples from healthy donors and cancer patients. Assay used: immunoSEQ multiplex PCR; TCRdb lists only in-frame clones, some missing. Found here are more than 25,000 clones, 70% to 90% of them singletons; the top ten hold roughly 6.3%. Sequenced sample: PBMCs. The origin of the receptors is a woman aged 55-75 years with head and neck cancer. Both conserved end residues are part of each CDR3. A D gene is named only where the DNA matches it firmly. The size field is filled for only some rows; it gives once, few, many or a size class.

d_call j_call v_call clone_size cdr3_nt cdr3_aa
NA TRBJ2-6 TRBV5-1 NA TGCGCCAGCAGCATACAGGGCACTGGGGCCAACGTCCTGACTTTC CASSIQGTGANVLTF
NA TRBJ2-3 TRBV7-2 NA TGTGCCAGCAGCCCGACTAGGATAACAGATACGCAGTATTTT CASSPTRITDTQYF
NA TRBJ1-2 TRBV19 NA TGTGCCAGTAGTTTGTCAGGAGCGGGGGGCTACACCTTC CASSLSGAGGYTF
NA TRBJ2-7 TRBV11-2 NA TGTGCCAGCAGCCTCAGGACCGCCGAGCAGTACTTC CASSLRTAEQYF
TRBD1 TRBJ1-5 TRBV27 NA TGTGCCAGCAGTTATAACAGGGGGAGCAATCAGCCCCAGCATTTT CASSYNRGSNQPQHF
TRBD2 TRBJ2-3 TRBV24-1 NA TGTGCCACTGCCGGGACTAGCGGGGGTAGCACAGATACGCAGTATTTT CATAGTSGGSTDTQYF
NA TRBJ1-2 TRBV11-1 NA TGTGCCAGCAGCTCCGGGCCAGACCTCTATGGCTACACCTTC CASSSGPDLYGYTF
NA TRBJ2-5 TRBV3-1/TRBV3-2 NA TGTGCCAGCAGCCAAGAGACCCAGTACTTC CASSQETQYF
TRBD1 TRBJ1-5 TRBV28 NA TGTGCCAGCAGTTTCAGGGGGCGCGGCAATCAGCCCCAGCATTTT CASSFRGRGNQPQHF
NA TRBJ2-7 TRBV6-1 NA TGTGCCAGCAGTGAATTTGGGGGGTCGGACGAGCAGTACTTC CASSEFGGSDEQYF
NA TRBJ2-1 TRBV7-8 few TGTGCCAGCAGTAGGCGGGGCGGGGGCACCTACAATGAGCAGTTCTTC CASSRRGGGTYNEQFF
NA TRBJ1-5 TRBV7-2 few TGTGCCAGCAGCGTCTTAGGGCAGCCCCAGCATTTT CASSVLGQPQHF
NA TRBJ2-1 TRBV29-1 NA TGCAGCGTTGAGCCCCTGAGGGGGGGGGATGAGCAGTTCTTC CSVEPLRGGDEQFF
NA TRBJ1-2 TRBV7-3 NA TGTGCCAGCAGCAGCTCTTCGAAAGTTGGCTACACCTTC CASSSSSKVGYTF
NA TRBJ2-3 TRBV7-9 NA TGTGCCAGCAGCTTATCCGTCGGGGACACAGATACGCAGTATTTT CASSLSVGDTDTQYF
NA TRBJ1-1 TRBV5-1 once TGCGCCAGCAGCTTTAGCCCACAGGGAGACACTGAAGCTTTCTTT CASSFSPQGDTEAFF
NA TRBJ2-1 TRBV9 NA TGTGCCAGCAGCGCGACCCGGGTCCTGGATGAGCAGTTCTTC CASSATRVLDEQFF
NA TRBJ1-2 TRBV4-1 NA TGCGCCAGCAGCCAAGGTTCGGGGCTAGCTAACTATGGCTACACCTTC CASSQGSGLANYGYTF
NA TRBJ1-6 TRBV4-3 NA TGCGCCAGCAGCCAGACCAGGAGCTCCTATAATTCACCCCTCCACTTT CASSQTRSSYNSPLHF